These 17 T cell receptor beta chains originate from one sample sequenced in a study of blood T cell repertoires in COVID-19. Method: immunoSEQ multiplex PCR; TCRdb's copy keeps in-frame clones and lacks some. The table lists around 150,000 clones, around 89% of them singletons. Material for sequencing was peripheral blood. The receptors stem from a man between 60 and 70 years old with acute or convalescent COVID-19.

V gene TRBV4-2 combines with J gene TRBJ1-6; TRBD1 might be the D (5 bases). In germline, CDR1 is LGHNA, CDR2 YNFKEQ. This CDR3 spans 16 amino acids. Trimming left V 0 bases short and J 4 bases short, with 10 bases between. As DNA, the CDR3 is TGTGCCAGCAGCCAAGAAGGCAGGGCGTATAATTCACCCCTCCACTTT. The encoded protein is CASSQEGRAYNSPLHF.

This clone was counted a few times. The chain carries TRBV6-5 and TRBJ2-3; tentatively, D is TRBD1 (7 bases). CDR3 length: 15 residues. Between the trimmed V and J ends, which lost 5 bases and 1 base, there was a span of 13 bases. Looked up from germline, CDR1 is MNHEY and CDR2 is SVGAGI. The CDR3 loop reads CASSPGGTGTDTQYF. The DNA for the CDR3 is TGTGCCAGCAGTCCAGGGGGGACAGGCACAGATACGCAGTATTTT.

The chain employs TRBV14 and TRBJ2-3; a possible D gene is TRBD2 (7 bases). The CDR3 sequence is 22 residues long. V was trimmed by 1 base and J by 2 bases, leaving 31 bases between them. Germline V lookup: CDR1 SGHDN, CDR2 FVKESK. CDR3 sequence reads: CASSQGPRGGGRPFLSTDTQYF. CDR3 bases: TGTGCCAGCAGCCAAGGTCCCCGGGGCGGGGGCCGCCCTTTCCTATCCACAGATACGCAGTATTTT.

The rearrangement uses TRBV7-2 and TRBJ1-1, with D possibly TRBD1 on 6 matching bases. CDR1 is SGHTA, CDR2 FQGNSA, per germline. This CDR3 is built from 17 residues. The V end lost 2 bases, the J end lost 4 bases, and 20 bases lay between the germline ends. The CDR3 protein is CASSLFAGAPQVTEAFF. CDR3 sequence (DNA): TGTGCCAGCAGCTTATTTGCGGGGGCCCCACAGGTCACTGAAGCTTTCTTT.

This clone was seen a single time. The J gene is TRBJ1-2, the V gene TRBV12-3 or TRBV12-4; 8 bases map to TRBD1. The V and J ends lost 6 bases and 8 bases, in that order; junction bases with no gene match: 8. The CDR3 extends over 13 amino acids. Written as DNA, the CDR3 is TGTGCCAGCAGCCCGGACAGGGTGCGGGGCTACACCTTC. It translates to CASSPDRVRGYTF.

This chain joins TRBV4-2 and TRBJ1-5; 11 bases are shared with TRBD1. Per the germline V gene, CDR1 is LGHNA and CDR2 is YNFKEQ. The J segment lost 2 bases and the V segment lost 0 bases, leaving 0 bases of the junction unmatched. The CDR3 has 16 amino acids. CDR3 coding DNA: TGTGCCAGCAGCCAAGAGGGACAGGGGGGCAATCAGCCCCAGCATTTT. This translates into CASSQEGQGGNQPQHF.

The chain carries TRBV7-9 and TRBJ2-1, with 10 bases aligning to TRBD1. The CDR3 totals 15 residues. Looked up from germline, CDR1 is SEHNR and CDR2 is FQNEAQ (reference sequence). V was clipped by 5 bases and J by 4 bases; unmatched bases: 5. CDR3 bases: TGTGCCAGCAGCCCGACAGGGGGCGCTTACAATGAGCAGTTCTTC. It codes for CASSPTGGAYNEQFF.

This rearrangement joins TRBV4-1 to TRBJ2-3; D unclear. Per the germline V gene, CDR1 is MGHRA and CDR2 is YSYEKL. V lost 4 bases and J lost 2, with 13 bases in between. This CDR3 has 15 amino acids. CDR3 DNA: TGCGCCAGCAGCCCTATCGTCCTTACCACAGATACGCAGTATTTT. Protein: CASSPIVLTTDTQYF.

V usage is TRBV7-9 and J usage is TRBJ2-3; 7 bases line up with TRBD1. With V trimmed by 1 base and J by 3 bases, 7 bases remained unmatched. This CDR3 contains 16 residues. Germline V lookup: CDR1 SEHNR, CDR2 FQNEAQ (reference sequence). CDR3 residues: CASSLDRDSQTDTQYF. The DNA of the CDR3 is TGTGCCAGCAGCTTAGACAGGGACAGTCAGACAGATACGCAGTATTTT.

The chain carries TRBV2 and TRBJ1-1; D uncertain. The germline V gene has CDR1 SNHLY and CDR2 FYNNEI. The CDR3 spans 13 residues. V was cut by 2 bases and J by 11 bases, with 15 bases left in between. The CDR3 region is CASSESPGFRAFF. Here the CDR3 DNA reads TGTGCCAGCAGTGAATCCCCCGGGTTTCGGGCTTTCTTT. Using reference TRBV2 and TRBJ1-1 for the parts outside the CDR3, the full variable domain is EPEVTQTPSHQVTQMGQEVILRCVPISNHLYFYWYRQILGQKVEFLVSFYNNEISEKSEIFDDQFSVERPDGSNFTLKIRSTKLEDSAMYFCASSESPGFRAFFGQGTRLTVV.

V usage is TRBV6-6 and J usage is TRBJ2-3, with D possibly matching TRBD2 (5 bases). The CDR3 is made up of 13 amino acids. V was cut by 8 bases and J by 4 bases, with 13 bases left in between. The germline V gene has CDR1 MNHNY and CDR2 SVGAGI (reference sequence). This CDR3 is CASRDKVSDTQYF. The CDR3 DNA follows: TGTGCCAGCCGGGATAAGGTATCAGATACGCAGTATTTT.

This clone has only one observation. The V call is TRBV11-2, the J call TRBJ2-7; 8 nucleotides align to TRBD1. Trimming at V came to 3 bases and at J to 6 bases, leaving 7 bases not matched to a gene. There are 14 residues in the CDR3. Germline loops: CDR1 SGHAT, CDR2 FQNNGV. In nucleotides, the CDR3 is TGTGCCAGCAGCTTCCGACAGGGGACCCTCGAGCAGTACTTC. As protein: CASSFRQGTLEQYF.

V gene TRBV5-5 combines with J gene TRBJ1-3; 7 nucleotides agree with TRBD1. This CDR3 is built from 15 residues. V shed 4 bases, J shed 3 bases, and the junction held 7 bases outside the gene matches. Germline values: CDR1 SGHKS, CDR2 YYEKEE (reference sequence). The CDR3 DNA sequence: TGTGCCAGCAGCGTCACAGGGGTCGTTGGAAACACCATATATTTT. It yields the protein CASSVTGVVGNTIYF.

This chain connects TRBV10-3 to TRBJ1-1, with 9 bases fitting TRBD1. Germline V lookup: CDR1 ENHRY, CDR2 SYGVKD. J gave up 3 bases and V 0 bases, and 14 bases lay outside the gene matches. The CDR3 length is 19 residues. CDR3 DNA sequence: TGTGCCATCAGTGAGTCGAGAACCGGGACAGGGCGGAGGGACACTGAAGCTTTCTTT. It codes for CAISESRTGTGRRDTEAFF.

The V call is TRBV5-1, the J call TRBJ2-5; 9 positions agree with TRBD2. The CDR3 totals 15 residues. V shed 2 bases, J shed 5 bases, and the junction held 7 bases outside the gene matches. Germline V gene sequence: CDR1 SGHRS, CDR2 YFSETQ. CDR3 in DNA: TGCGCCAGCAGCTTTACAGCGGGGGGCCAGGAGACCCAGTACTTC. Its protein product is CASSFTAGGQETQYF.

This clone was observed a few times. The gene calls are TRBV4-1 and TRBJ1-1; D unresolved. The ends were cut back, 1 base at V and 1 base at J, with 4 bases in the middle. This CDR3 region has 13 residues. Germline loops: CDR1 MGHRA, CDR2 YSYEKL. For the CDR3, the DNA is TGCGCCAGCAGCCAAGGACAGAACACTGAAGCTTTCTTT. Protein sequence: CASSQGQNTEAFF.

The count of this clone is one. This chain uses TRBV29-1 with TRBJ1-2; 7 nucleotides line up with TRBD1. Germline V CDR1 and CDR2: SQVTM, ANQGSEA. This CDR3 is built from 12 residues. The trim removed 6 bases at V and 3 bases at J, leaving 4 bases unmatched. CDR3 sequence: CSVRGQDYGYTF. The CDR3 DNA follows: TGCAGCGTCCGTGGACAGGACTATGGCTACACCTTC. The full variable domain, completed using reference TRBV29-1 and TRBJ1-2, is SAVISQKPSRDICQRGTSLTIQCQVDSQVTMMFWYRQQPGQSLTLIATANQGSEATYESGFVIDKFPISRPNLTFSTLTVSNMSPEDSSIYLCSVRGQDYGYTFGSGTRLTVV.